One sample yielded the 28 T cell receptor beta chains listed below, sequenced in a study of OX40 agonist ivuxolimab in advanced cancers. TCRdb keeps only in-frame clones here, not all; method: immunoSEQ multiplex PCR. This sample has 70,000 or so clones, with about 92% found just once. Specimen: CD4+ or CD8+ T cells sorted from blood, collected in a trial of the OX40 agonist ivuxolimab. The source is an adult with an advanced solid tumor such as melanoma, head and neck, liver or kidney cancer.

This chain links TRBV5-5 with TRBJ2-1, with D perhaps TRBD1 (6 bases). The CDR3 contains 16 residues. Germline V gene data show CDR1 as SGHKS and CDR2 as YYEKEE (reference sequence). Trimming pared 0 bases from V and 1 base from J, leaving 11 bases between. As DNA, the CDR3 is TGTGCCAGCAGCTTGGAGGGGGTTCCTTCCTACAATGAGCAGTTCTTC. Translating gives CASSLEGVPSYNEQFF.

This clone has a single count. This chain connects TRBV9 to TRBJ2-6; D gene ambiguous. This CDR3 comprises 14 residues. Per the germline V gene, CDR1 is SGDLS and CDR2 is YYNGEE. Trimming left V 3 bases short and J 0 bases short, with 4 bases between. CDR3 nucleotide sequence: TGTGCCAGCAGCGCCTACTCTGGGGCCAACGTCCTGACTTTC. Translated: CASSAYSGANVLTF.

The CDR3, as DNA: TGCGCCAGCAGCCAAGGGACCTCAACTAATGAAAAACTGTTTTTT. It encodes CASSQGTSTNEKLFF. This sequence joins TRBV4-3 and TRBJ1-4; D is unclear. CDR3 length: 15 residues. From germline, CDR1 is LGHNA and CDR2 YSLEER. Trimming took 1 base from V and 0 from J, leaving 6 bases between them.

The chain joins TRBV5-1 to TRBJ2-1; tentatively, D is TRBD1 (5 bases). The CDR3 has 16 residues. V lost 4 bases and J 0 bases, leaving 14 bases between the germline ends. Germline V gene lookup returns CDR1 SGHRS and CDR2 YFSETQ. CDR3 residues: CASSQLGLSSYNEQFF. The CDR3 DNA is TGCGCCAGCAGCCAGCTGGGGCTCAGCTCCTACAATGAGCAGTTCTTC.

V gene TRBV7-9 combines with J gene TRBJ2-5, with D perhaps matching TRBD2 (6 bases). Trimming removed 2 bases at V and 0 bases at J, with 13 bases between. The CDR3 consists of 16 residues. Germline V gene lookup returns CDR1 SEHNR and CDR2 FQNEAQ (reference sequence). The CDR3 loop is CASSLRREMYQETQYF. The CDR3 nucleotides are TGTGCCAGCAGCTTAAGGCGGGAAATGTACCAAGAGACCCAGTACTTC.

This clone was detected only once. The chain links TRBV27 to TRBJ1-1, with D perhaps matching TRBD1 (6 bases). Trimming cost V 0 bases and J 12 bases, with 17 bases left between them. The CDR3 has 14 residues. CDR1 is MNHEY and CDR2 is SMNVEV in the germline V gene (reference sequence). CDR3 amino acids: CASSLSGGAVLTFF. CDR3 bases: TGTGCCAGCAGTTTATCGGGGGGGGCCGTATTAACTTTCTTT.

The chain joins TRBV5-1 to TRBJ2-1; D is unclear. Germline CDR1 and CDR2: SGHRS and YFSETQ. The V gene lost 5 bases and the J gene lost 0 bases, with 6 bases spanning the gap. The CDR3 runs 13 residues. The CDR3 loop reads CASRGPSYNEQFF. The CDR3 DNA reads TGCGCCAGCAGAGGACCCTCCTACAATGAGCAGTTCTTC.

The V call is TRBV7-9, the J call TRBJ1-1, with unresolved D. This CDR3 is built from 14 residues. The V gene lost 1 base and the J gene lost 4 bases, with 10 bases spanning the gap. CDR1 is SEHNR, CDR2 FQNEAQ, per germline (reference sequence). The CDR3 DNA is TGTGCCAGCAGCTTAGAGTTAGGGTTCACTGAAGCTTTCTTT. Its translation: CASSLELGFTEAFF.

Only one count was recorded for this clone. The chain employs TRBV7-2 and TRBJ2-7; the D gene is possibly TRBD2 (5 bases). Trimming took off 3 bases at V and 0 bases at J, with 12 bases between the two ends. CDR1 and CDR2 from the germline V gene are SGHTA and FQGNSA. CDR3 length equals 15 residues. Here the CDR3 DNA reads TGTGCCAGCAGCTTCGGGGTTCTTAGCTCCTACGAGCAGTACTTC. Its protein is CASSFGVLSSYEQYF.

This clone was found a few times. The chain joins TRBV7-6 to TRBJ2-1, with D possibly matching TRBD1 (6 bases). The CDR3 totals 13 residues. Per germline, CDR1 SGHVS and CDR2 FNYEAQ. V was shortened by 5 bases and J by 5 bases, with 10 bases between the two germline ends. The CDR3 nucleotides read TGTGCCAGCAGCCTAGGACAGCACAATGAGCAGTTCTTC. It is translated as CASSLGQHNEQFF.

The rearrangement joins TRBV18 to TRBJ2-3, with 9 bases lining up with TRBD2. J lost 0 bases, V lost 1 base, and 2 bases had no gene match. CDR1 and CDR2 (germline): KGHSH, LQKENI. This CDR3 region has 16 residues. The CDR3 DNA reads TGTGCCAGCTCACCACGCGGGGGGGGGAGCACAGATACGCAGTATTTT. Its protein product is CASSPRGGGSTDTQYF.

J is TRBJ2-7 and V is TRBV7-2; 11 nucleotides match TRBD2. Looked up from germline, CDR1 is SGHTA and CDR2 is FQGNSA. The junction had 6 bases not matched to a gene; V was cut back by 5 bases and J by 3 bases. The CDR3 sequence is 15 residues long. The CDR3 nucleotides read TGTGCCAGCAGCCTCGGGACTAGCGGATTCTACGAGCAGTACTTC. Protein product: CASSLGTSGFYEQYF.

The CDR3, as DNA: TGCAGCGTTGATGATGGAGGGGGGGGCTATGGCTACACCTTC. As protein: CSVDDGGGGYGYTF. The chain employs TRBV29-1 and TRBJ1-2; possibly TRBD1 for D (6 bases). V gave up 3 bases and J gave up 4 bases, with 15 bases separating them. Germline V gene lookup returns CDR1 SQVTM and CDR2 ANQGSEA. This CDR3 comprises 14 residues.

The J gene is TRBJ2-2, the V gene TRBV11-2; no firm D call. This CDR3 contains 14 residues. V dropped 6 bases and J dropped 7 bases, with 15 bases sitting between them. Germline V gene sequence: CDR1 SGHAT, CDR2 FQNNGV. The chain's CDR3 is CASSQPHLGGELFF. CDR3 nucleotides: TGTGCCAGCAGTCAACCTCACCTGGGCGGGGAGCTGTTTTTT.

The CDR3 DNA follows: TGTGCCAGTAATGGTTATGGAGCGTCCTACGAGCAGTACTTC. Protein: CASNGYGASYEQYF. This sequence joins TRBV19 and TRBJ2-7; no clear D gene. This CDR3 comprises 14 residues. Trimming removed 7 bases from V and 1 base from J, with 14 bases in between. Germline V gives CDR1 LNHDA, CDR2 SQIVND (reference sequence). Looking up the rest from reference TRBV19 and TRBJ2-7 gives the full variable domain: DGGITQSPKYLFRKEGQNVTLSCEQNLNHDAMYWYRQDPGQGLRLIYYSQIVNDFQKGDIAEGYSVSREKKESFPLTVTSAQKNPTAFYLCASNGYGASYEQYFGPGTRLTVT.

The chain combines TRBV12-5 with TRBJ1-5; D is uncertain. The CDR3 has 11 residues. V was shortened by 5 bases and J by 6 bases, with 5 bases between the two germline ends. Germline V gene lookup returns CDR1 LGHNT and CDR2 FRNRAP. CDR3 loop: CASGKGQPQHF. The CDR3 bases are TGTGCTAGTGGTAAGGGTCAGCCCCAGCATTTT.

The chain couples TRBV11-2 to TRBJ2-1; D is uncertain. The ends were cut back, 3 bases at V and 0 bases at J, with 9 bases in the middle. Looked up from germline, CDR1 is SGHAT and CDR2 is FQNNGV. The CDR3 has 15 residues. In nucleotides, the CDR3 is TGTGCCAGCAGCTTCTCCTATAGCTCCTACAATGAGCAGTTCTTC. Its translation: CASSFSYSSYNEQFF.

The chain uses TRBV7-2 and TRBJ1-1, with TRBD1 matching over 8 bases. This CDR3 contains 14 residues. The J segment lost 1 base and the V segment lost 5 bases, leaving 3 bases of the junction unmatched. Per germline, CDR1 SGHTA and CDR2 FQGNSA. The CDR3 DNA sequence: TGTGCCAGCAGCCTCGACAGGGGGAACACTGAAGCTTTCTTT. It encodes CASSLDRGNTEAFF.

The rearrangement links TRBV6-4 to TRBJ1-6; 7 positions match TRBD1. Germline V gene data show CDR1 as MRHNA and CDR2 as SNTAGT. The CDR3 is 13 residues long. With 10 bases clipped from V and 8 bases from J, the junction kept 8 bases outside the gene matches. As DNA, the CDR3 is TGTGCCACAAGACAGGGATGGGATTCACCCCTCCACTTT. Its translation is CATRQGWDSPLHF.

The chain is built from TRBV27 and TRBJ1-3; 7 bases fit TRBD1. Germline CDR1 reads MNHEY; CDR2 reads SMNVEV (reference sequence). This CDR3 is built from 18 residues. After removal of 5 bases from V and 3 bases from J, the junction contained 16 bases not matched to a gene. CDR3 in amino acids: CASSPTVLGGASGNTIYF. DNA of the CDR3: TGTGCCAGCAGTCCGACGGTCTTAGGGGGCGCAAGTGGAAACACCATATATTTT.

The chain links TRBV21-1 to TRBJ1-3. TRBV21-1 has pseudogene status. The CDR3 runs to 14 residues. Here the CDR3 reads CASSKRSVRDTIYF. The CDR3, as DNA: TGTGCCAGCAGCAAACGGAGCGTGAGGGACACCATATATTTT.

This chain links TRBV25-1 with TRBJ2-5; D unclear. The CDR3 has 14 amino acids. Per the germline V gene, CDR1 is MGHDK and CDR2 is SYGVNS. Trimming took off 7 bases at V and 0 bases at J, with 12 bases between the two ends. The CDR3 loop reads CASTDGSYQETQYF. CDR3 nucleotide sequence: TGTGCCAGCACCGACGGGTCGTACCAAGAGACCCAGTACTTC.

The V gene is TRBV5-1, the J gene TRBJ1-1; no firm D call. The ends were cut back, 1 base at V and 1 base at J, with 5 bases in the middle. The CDR3 covers 13 residues. Looked up from germline, CDR1 is SGHRS and CDR2 is YFSETQ. The CDR3 is CASSLTENTEAFF. The CDR3 bases are TGCGCCAGCAGCTTGACGGAGAACACTGAAGCTTTCTTT.

V usage is TRBV9 and J usage is TRBJ2-1; no reliable D call. The V end lost 1 base, the J end lost 5 bases, and 7 bases lay between the germline ends. Germline V gene data show CDR1 as SGDLS and CDR2 as YYNGEE. The CDR3 loop spans 13 amino acids. Here the CDR3 reads CASSVYQDNEQFF. CDR3 DNA: TGTGCCAGCAGCGTATACCAAGACAATGAGCAGTTCTTC. The variable domain in full, with the rest retrieved from reference TRBV9 and TRBJ2-1, is DSGVTQTPKHLITATGQRVTLRCSPRSGDLSVYWYQQSLDQGLQFLIQYYNGEERAKGNILERFSAQQFPDLHSELNLSSLELGDSALYFCASSVYQDNEQFFGPGTRLTVL.

The genes are TRBV2 and TRBJ2-5; 13 bases agree with TRBD2. The J call is in doubt because the DNA end fits TRBJ2-7 better. The CDR3 totals 14 residues. Germline CDR1 is SNHLY and CDR2 is FYNNEI. The CDR3, as DNA: TGTGCCAGCAGCGGACTAGCGGGGGCCTACGAGCAGTACTTC. As protein: CASSGLAGAYEQYF.

The V call is TRBV7-2, the J call TRBJ2-3; the D call may be TRBD1 or TRBD2 (6 bases each). The CDR3 loop spans 19 amino acids. V was shortened by 1 base and J by 4 bases, with 24 bases between the two germline ends. CDR1 and CDR2 (germline): SGHTA, FQGNSA. The DNA for the CDR3 is TGTGCCAGCAGCTTAGTCCCGGCAGGAGGGGGTTTGGGCGCAGATACGCAGTATTTT. As protein: CASSLVPAGGGLGADTQYF.

This clone is a singleton in its sample. The J gene is TRBJ2-7, the V gene TRBV27, with no clear D. Between the trimmed V and J ends, which lost 8 bases and 4 bases, there was a span of 15 bases. This CDR3 is 13 amino acids long. Germline V gene sequence: CDR1 MNHEY, CDR2 SMNVEV (reference sequence). This CDR3 reads CASSPGIGYEQYF. The CDR3 DNA reads as TGTGCCAGCTCCCCCGGAATAGGGTACGAGCAGTACTTC.

J is TRBJ2-6 and V is TRBV7-8; perhaps D is TRBD1 or TRBD2 (5 bases each). Trimming shortened V by 2 bases and J by 8 bases, and 13 bases separated the two germline ends. There are 15 residues in the CDR3. Germline CDR1 is SGHVS and CDR2 is FQNEAQ. The CDR3 nucleotides are TGTGCCAGCAGCTTAAATTCTGGGACCCCCAACGTCCTGACTTTC. Protein sequence: CASSLNSGTPNVLTF.